The 3 T cell receptor beta chains reported below all come from one sample, sequenced in a study of CD8+CD57+ T cells in acquired aplastic anemia (dated by TCRdb to the late 2010s). The reads were generated on an Illumina HiSeq 2000. Genomic DNA was used as template for profiling of TCR beta VDJ combinations and CDR3 sequences. The public reads were run again by TCRdb, first through fastp at Q25 and then through MiXCR, and only productive beta chains were kept. Every entry covers one CDR3 protein and lists the most common genes and DNA from its rows. The sample data list some 170,000 distinct CDR3 sequences, and around half of these were observed just once. Around 1.1% of the sample is taken by the ten largest. Patients chosen for sequencing had shown expansion of CD8+CD57+ cells by flow cytometry. Sample: sorted CD4+, CD8+, or CD8+CD57+ T cells (not recorded which) from PBMCs. These receptors originate from a human donor with aplastic anemia.

This clonotype was found many times. One end of the junction varies from germline; a read error may be responsible. The rearrangement joins TRBV3-1 to TRBJ2-5; perhaps TRBD2 as D (6 bases). The V gene's germline CDR1 is LGHDT and CDR2 YNNKEL (reference sequence). The CDR3 spans 14 residues. CDR3 DNA: TGTGCCAACAGCCAAGATGCGGGGTTGGAGACCCAGTACTTC. This translates into CANSQDAGLETQYF.

This rearrangement joins TRBV20-1 to TRBJ2-3; 12 positions match TRBD1. Losses at the gene ends were 5 bases for V and 6 bases for J; bases not matched to a gene: 3. Germline CDR1 DFQATT, CDR2 SNEGSKA (reference sequence). The CDR3 sequence is 13 residues long. Here the CDR3 reads CSAGTGGEDTQYF. CDR3 in DNA: TGCAGTGCTGGGACAGGGGGCGAGGATACGCAGTATTTT.

The V and J genes are TRBV10-3 and TRBJ1-2; TRBD1 aligns across 7 bases. The CDR3 totals 15 residues. V dropped 0 bases and J dropped 8; count of bases not matched to a gene: 9. Germline values: CDR1 ENHRY, CDR2 SYGVKD. The CDR3 coding sequence is TGTGCCATCAGTGAGTCCCTCGGTACAGGGGAGGGCTACACCTTC. Amino acid sequence: CAISESLGTGEGYTF.